The 31 T cell receptor beta chains reported below all come from one sample, sequenced in a study of blood T cells in healthy people across ages. The second PCR ran roughly 7 to 12 cycles with a sample-barcoded 5' primer and J-beta primers. A single record per CDR3 protein comes from TCRdb applying MiXCR to the 5' RACE reads. The profile shows 800,000 to 950,000 distinct CDR3 sequences, 29% of them singletons. This sample also appeared in a second study, on T cells of mothers and their children.

Sequencing input: blood. These receptors originate from a woman aged 40 to 50 in good health.

Concerning this clonotype: It may be a read error: a sequence one base away is much more abundant. The V call is TRBV7-3, the J call TRBJ2-5; 8 bases fit TRBD2. Germline CDR1 SGHTA, CDR2 FQGTGA. The CDR3 totals 15 residues. Trimming cost V 4 bases and J 7 bases; bases outside gene matches: 11. CDR3 DNA: TGTGCCAGCAGCTCAACCGGGACTAGGGGAGGGACCCAGTACTTC. Translating it yields CASSSTGTRGGTQYF. The full variable domain, completed using reference TRBV7-3 and TRBJ2-5, is GAGVSQTPSNKVTEKGKYVELRCDPISGHTALYWYRQSLGQGPEFLIYFQGTGAADDSGLPNDRFFAVRPEGSVSTLKIQRTERGDSAVYLCASSSTGTRGGTQYFGPGTRLLVL.

This clonotype was seen many times. The gene calls are TRBV5-1 and TRBJ2-6; D not certain. The germline CDR1 and CDR2 sequences are SGHRS and YFSETQ. V lost 4 bases, J lost 0 bases, and 8 bases lay in between. The CDR3 is 15 amino acids. CDR3 coding DNA: TGCGCCAGCAGCCGACACCGCTCTGGGGCCAACGTCCTGACTTTC. Residues: CASSRHRSGANVLTF.

The rearrangement links TRBV7-9 to TRBJ1-4; possibly TRBD1 for D (5 bases). The ends were cut back, 7 bases at V and 7 bases at J, with 16 bases in the middle. Germline CDR1 is SEHNR and CDR2 is FQNEAQ (reference sequence). CDR3 length: 14 residues. The CDR3 reads CASTQRSGGEKLFF. DNA for the CDR3: TGTGCCAGCACCCAAAGGTCGGGGGGTGAAAAACTGTTTTTT.

This clonotype was seen many times. The chain couples TRBV10-3 to TRBJ2-3; 7 nucleotides agree with TRBD2. The germline CDR1 and CDR2 sequences are ENHRY and SYGVKD. The CDR3 is 14 residues long. With V trimmed by 4 bases and J by 0 bases, 1 base remained unmatched. The chain's CDR3 is CAISGGGSTDTQYF. CDR3 in DNA: TGTGCCATCAGTGGCGGGGGTAGCACAGATACGCAGTATTTT.

This clonotype came up a few times. The chain links TRBV5-5 to TRBJ2-1; the D call may be TRBD1 or TRBD2 (5 bases each). The CDR3 loop spans 16 amino acids. Germline V CDR1 and CDR2: SGHKS, YYEKEE (reference sequence). V gave up 4 bases and J gave up 10 bases, with 24 bases separating them. The CDR3 DNA reads TGTGCCAGCAGCCTTCACGCCGGGACGAGCTCCTACGAGCAGTTCTTC. Its translation: CASSLHAGTSSYEQFF.

There are a few counts of this clonotype. V usage is TRBV11-2 and J usage is TRBJ1-5; a weak D match, TRBD1 (5 bases). Trimming stripped 0 bases from V and 4 bases from J, with 10 bases between. From germline, CDR1 is SGHAT and CDR2 FQNNGV. This CDR3 is 15 amino acids long. The CDR3 spells CASSLDGAVNQPQHF. As DNA, the CDR3 is TGTGCCAGCAGCTTAGACGGGGCGGTAAATCAGCCCCAGCATTTT.

This clonotype has at least ten counts. The V and J genes are TRBV28 and TRBJ2-7; 9 bases agree with TRBD1. V was pared by 5 bases and J by 2 bases, with 7 bases of the junction left unmatched. Germline values: CDR1 MDHEN, CDR2 SYDVKM. The CDR3 runs 15 residues. Written as DNA, the CDR3 is TGTGCCAGCAGTGTTCGGACAGGGGCAACCTACGAGCAGTACTTC. It translates to CASSVRTGATYEQYF. Combining the CDR3 with reference TRBV28 and TRBJ2-7 gives the whole variable domain DVKVTQSSRYLVKRTGEKVFLECVQDMDHENMFWYRQDPGLGLRLIYFSYDVKMKEKGDIPEGYSVSREKKERFSLILESASTNQTSMYLCASSVRTGATYEQYFGPGTRLTVT.

The gene calls are TRBV6-6 and TRBJ1-2; D is undetermined. CDR3 length: 14 residues. Germline CDR1 and CDR2: MNHNY and SVGAGI (reference sequence). Trimming cost V 6 bases and J 0 bases, with 11 bases left between them. The CDR3 nucleotides are TGTGCCAGCAGGACGGACGGGACTAACTATGGCTACACCTTC. It encodes CASRTDGTNYGYTF.

This clonotype was counted at least ten times. The chain uses TRBV4-1 and TRBJ1-2; D remains unclear. Trimming took off 0 bases at V and 5 bases at J, with 16 bases between the two ends. The germline gives CDR1 MGHRA, CDR2 YSYEKL. The CDR3 is 16 amino acids. CDR3 coding DNA: TGCGCCAGCAGCCAAGAAGGCCAGGCTTTAGGGTATGGCTACACCTTC. Translation: CASSQEGQALGYGYTF.

A note on this clonotype: A junction boundary mismatches the germline segment, possibly from a read error. V and J are TRBV7-2 and TRBJ2-1; D is unclear. The V gene's germline CDR1 is SGHTA and CDR2 FQGNSA. The CDR3 is 12 residues long. The CDR3 DNA is TGTGCTAGCAGCTTAGTTGACGATGAGCAGTTCTTC. Protein: CASSLVDDEQFF.

This sequence joins TRBV10-3 and TRBJ1-2; 8 bases fit TRBD1. Per the germline V gene, CDR1 is ENHRY and CDR2 is SYGVKD. The CDR3 contains 14 residues. V lost 6 bases to trimming and J lost 6 bases; unmatched junction nucleotides: 9. Here the CDR3 DNA reads TGTGCCATCAGAGAAGACAGGGGAAGGGATGGCTACACCTTC. It yields the protein CAIREDRGRDGYTF.

This clonotype was recorded a few times. The rearrangement uses TRBV5-6 and TRBJ1-2; D possibly corresponds to TRBD1 (6 bases). V gave up 0 bases and J gave up 8 bases, with 14 bases separating them. Germline V gene sequence: CDR1 SGHDT, CDR2 YYEEEE. The CDR3 loop spans 14 amino acids. The CDR3 loop reads CASSLGEDRWGYTF. CDR3 DNA sequence: TGTGCCAGCAGCTTGGGCGAAGACAGGTGGGGCTACACCTTC.

This chain links TRBV12-3 or TRBV12-4 with TRBJ2-3, with 12 bases identical to TRBD1. The trim removed 3 bases at V and 5 bases at J, leaving 6 bases unmatched. The CDR3 sequence is 16 residues long. CDR3 sequence (DNA): TGTGCCAGCAGTTTGGGGGGACAGGGGGCTGGAGATACGCAGTATTTT. Its translation: CASSLGGQGAGDTQYF.

The chain couples TRBV29-1 to TRBJ2-7, with D possibly TRBD1 on 6 matching bases. The CDR3 loop spans 14 amino acids. Germline V lookup: CDR1 SQVTM, CDR2 ANQGSEA. Deletions cut 6 bases from V and 7 bases from J, with 22 bases between. CDR3 sequence: CSVLTRTVHSEQYF. For the CDR3, the DNA is TGCAGCGTGCTAACCCGGACAGTCCATAGTGAGCAGTACTTC.

V and J are TRBV5-1 and TRBJ2-7; TRBD2 matches 9 bases. Germline V CDR1 and CDR2: SGHRS, YFSETQ. CDR3 length equals 14 residues. The V gene end was trimmed by 0 bases and the J gene end by 3 bases; junction bases not matched to a gene: 1. CDR3 amino acids: CASSLVAGVYEQYF. CDR3 nucleotides: TGCGCCAGCAGCTTGGTAGCGGGAGTCTACGAGCAGTACTTC.

Concerning this clonotype: A much larger clonotype is one base distant, so this may be a read error. The rearrangement uses TRBV14 and TRBJ2-5; unclear D gene. Germline V CDR1 and CDR2: SGHDN, FVKESK. The CDR3 is 12 amino acids. The CDR3 loop is CAGSRQDWPQYF. The CDR3 region has the DNA TGTGCCGGCAGCCGGCAGGATTGGCCGCAGTACTTC.

The chain couples TRBV7-3 to TRBJ2-5; D possibly corresponds to TRBD1 (6 bases). Deletions cut 1 base from V and 13 bases from J, with 16 bases between. Germline-derived CDR1 and CDR2 are SGHTA and FQGTGA. The CDR3 has 13 amino acids. CDR3 residues: CASSLNSQGNLYF. CDR3 in DNA: TGTGCCAGCAGCTTAAACTCACAGGGAAATTTGTACTTC.

This clonotype occurred a few times. The gene calls are TRBV7-8 and TRBJ2-7; possibly TRBD2 for D (7 bases). Germline V CDR1 and CDR2: SGHVS, FQNEAQ. The CDR3 runs to 16 residues. Between the trimmed V and J ends, which lost 1 base and 4 bases, there was a span of 17 bases. CDR3 residues: CASSLVAGALGYEQYF. In nucleotides, the CDR3 is TGTGCCAGCAGCTTAGTTGCGGGGGCGTTGGGGTACGAGCAGTACTTC.

This clonotype occurred many times. The chain employs TRBV18 and TRBJ2-7; D uncertain. The CDR3 runs 14 residues. V lost 1 base and J 2 bases, leaving 9 bases between the germline ends. Germline V gives CDR1 KGHSH, CDR2 LQKENI. In nucleotides, the CDR3 is TGTGCCAGCTCACCACAACACCCGACCTACGAGCAGTACTTC. Its translation: CASSPQHPTYEQYF.

In this sample, this clonotype turned up a few times. This chain joins TRBV13 and TRBJ2-7; TRBD2 is a possible D gene (5 bases). Germline V gives CDR1 PRHDT, CDR2 FYEKMQ (reference sequence). The CDR3 extends over 14 amino acids. V gave up 5 bases and J gave up 6 bases, with 17 bases separating them. The CDR3 DNA reads TGTGCCAGCAGCCATTCGGGATCCACGGGCGAGCAGTACTTC. The encoded protein is CASSHSGSTGEQYF.

This clonotype was counted ten times or more. The chain carries TRBV28 and TRBJ2-1; 7 nucleotides agree with TRBD1. From germline, CDR1 is MDHEN and CDR2 SYDVKM. V trimming: 3 bases; J trimming: 6 bases; junction bases outside the gene matches: 8. The CDR3 sequence is 15 residues long. CDR3 bases: TGTGCCAGCAGTTTGGTCTCAGGGGGTCGCAATGAGCAGTTCTTC. Amino acids: CASSLVSGGRNEQFF.

About this clonotype: Just one base apart from a much larger clone, this may be a read error. The chain carries TRBV12-3 or TRBV12-4 and TRBJ2-1, with 7 bases identical to TRBD1. CDR3 length: 14 residues. V was pared by 4 bases and J by 4 bases, with 4 bases of the junction left unmatched. CDR3 bases: TGTGCCAGCAGTTGGGGACAGTATTACAATGAGCAGTTCTTC. Translated: CASSWGQYYNEQFF.

Concerning this clonotype: The junction and the germline gene differ at one end; a read error may be behind it. V and J are TRBV7-2 and TRBJ2-7, with TRBD1 as a possible D gene (8 bases). Germline V gene sequence: CDR1 SGHTA, CDR2 FQGNSA. The CDR3 runs to 17 residues. As DNA, the CDR3 is TGTGCCAGCAGTTATTGGGGGGGACAGGCCTTCTCCTGCGAGCAGTACTTC. As protein: CASSYWGGQAFSCEQYF.

The J gene is TRBJ2-1, the V gene TRBV24-1; 7 bases map to TRBD1. Germline CDR1 reads KGHDR; CDR2 reads SFDVKD. CDR3 length: 14 amino acids. V dropped 5 bases and J dropped 6; count of bases not matched to a gene: 6. This chain's CDR3 is CATSAPTGVNEQFF. CDR3 nucleotide sequence: TGTGCCACCAGTGCCCCCACAGGGGTCAATGAGCAGTTCTTC.

This clonotype was counted a few times. The chain employs TRBV28 and TRBJ1-2, with 8 bases fitting TRBD1. CDR1 and CDR2 (germline): MDHEN, SYDVKM. The CDR3 is 14 amino acids. V lost 1 base, J lost 6 bases, and 4 bases stayed unmatched. CDR3 bases: TGTGCCAGCAGTTTATTCCTCAGGGGGCATGGCTACACCTTC. Its translation is CASSLFLRGHGYTF.

This clonotype has at least ten counts. The chain has TRBV11-3 and TRBJ2-1; D is tentatively TRBD1 or TRBD2 (5 bases each). The CDR3 covers 12 residues. Germline CDR1 reads SGHNT; CDR2 reads YENEEA. V was clipped by 9 bases and J by 8 bases, with 14 bases between them. The CDR3 spells CASSRGRDEQFF. CDR3 DNA: TGTGCCAGTAGCCGGGGACGGGATGAGCAGTTCTTC.

The genes are TRBV5-1 and TRBJ1-1; D uncertain. Germline lookup yields CDR1 SGHRS and CDR2 YFSETQ. V was shortened by 3 bases and J by 4 bases, with 13 bases between the two germline ends. The CDR3 has 14 amino acids. The CDR3 nucleotides are TGCGCCAGCAGCTGGGGAGGACGGAGCACTGAAGCTTTCTTT. It is translated as CASSWGGRSTEAFF.

On this clonotype itself: A much bigger clone sits one base away, suggesting this may be a read error. The chain has TRBV10-3 and TRBJ1-2; D gene unclear. Germline-derived CDR1 and CDR2 are ENHRY and SYGVKD. This CDR3 has 14 amino acids. This CDR3 reads CAISGEGENYDYTF. As DNA, the CDR3 is TGTGCCATCAGCGGGGAGGGAGAGAACTATGACTACACCTTC.

The CDR3 DNA follows: TGTGCCAGCAGCCAAGATAGTGGCGGCCACAATGAGCAGTTCTTC. This translates into CASSQDSGGHNEQFF. This sequence joins TRBV3-1 and TRBJ2-1; the D is unclear. V shed 0 bases and J shed 5 bases, with 11 bases lying between them. The CDR3 contains 15 residues. CDR1 and CDR2 from the germline V gene are LGHDT and YNNKEL (reference sequence).

This clonotype showed up many times. This chain links TRBV9 with TRBJ2-7; 7 bases agree with TRBD1. The CDR3 covers 13 residues. Trimming at V came to 2 bases and at J to 5 bases, leaving 4 bases not matched to a gene. The V gene's germline CDR1 is SGDLS and CDR2 YYNGEE. CDR3 bases: TGTGCCAGCAGCGTGGGGACAGTCCACGAGCAGTACTTC. This codes for CASSVGTVHEQYF.

This clonotype was seen a single time. This may be a read error, as it is one base from a much larger clone. The chain carries TRBV6-5 and TRBJ2-5; D perhaps matches TRBD2 (7 bases). CDR1 is MNHEY and CDR2 is SVGAGI in the germline V gene. Trimming shortened V by 6 bases and J by 5 bases, and 19 bases separated the two germline ends. CDR3 length: 15 amino acids. The CDR3 nucleotides read TGTGCCAGCAGCCGTGACGGGGGGCCGTTGGAGACCCAGTACTTC. Translation gives CASSRDGGPLETQYF.